Listed here are 32 T cell receptor beta chains from one sample, sequenced in a study of blood T cell repertoires in COVID-19. Only in-frame clones appear in the TCRdb table, and some are missing; sequencing was by immunoSEQ multiplex PCR. The table lists approximately 190,000 clones, 70% to 90% of them singletons, with 6.2% in the top ten. What was sequenced was peripheral blood. Every receptor here comes from a middle-aged woman who had recovered from COVID-19.

The CDR3 sequence is CASTPTGLRTEAFF. CDR3 sequence (DNA): TGTGCCAGCACCCCGACAGGGTTGAGGACTGAAGCTTTCTTT. The chain is built from TRBV27 and TRBJ1-1, with 7 bases aligning to TRBD1. From germline, CDR1 is MNHEY and CDR2 SMNVEV (reference sequence). The V and J ends lost 7 bases and 5 bases, in that order; junction bases with no gene match: 10. This CDR3 spans 14 amino acids.

This clone was recorded only once. The chain is built from TRBV12-3 or TRBV12-4 and TRBJ1-2; D gene unclear. Trimming cost V 5 bases and J 8 bases, with 12 bases left between them. The CDR3 runs to 12 residues. The CDR3 nucleotides read TGTGCCAGCAGTGGGTGGAGAGGGGGCTACACCTTC. This sequence encodes CASSGWRGGYTF.

This clone was observed once. This chain uses TRBV6-2 or TRBV6-3 with TRBJ2-3; 8 positions agree with TRBD2. The junction had 4 bases not matched to a gene; V was cut back by 0 bases and J by 2 bases. CDR3 length equals 16 residues. Germline V gene sequence: CDR1 MNHEY, CDR2 SVGEGT. The DNA for the CDR3 is TGTGCCAGCAGTTACTCAGCGGGAGTGAACACAGATACGCAGTATTTT. Protein: CASSYSAGVNTDTQYF.

The V call is TRBV28, the J call TRBJ2-1, with TRBD2 matching over 10 bases. Per germline, CDR1 MDHEN and CDR2 SYDVKM. This CDR3 region has 17 residues. V lost 3 bases, J lost 9 bases, and 14 bases stayed unmatched. The CDR3 here is CASSFRGLARLLGEQFF. The CDR3 DNA reads TGTGCCAGCAGTTTCAGGGGACTAGCGCGCCTGTTGGGTGAGCAGTTCTTC.

The genes are TRBV7-9 and TRBJ1-4; 9 bases line up with TRBD1. With V trimmed by 5 bases and J by 5 bases, 0 bases remained unmatched. Germline CDR1 SEHNR, CDR2 FQNEAQ (reference sequence). CDR3 size: 13 residues. In nucleotides, the CDR3 is TGTGCCAGCAGCGACAGGGGGAATGAAAAACTGTTTTTT. The encoded protein is CASSDRGNEKLFF. The whole variable domain, filled in from reference TRBV7-9 and TRBJ1-4, reads DTGVSQNPRHKITKRGQNVTFRCDPISEHNRLYWYRQTLGQGPEFLTYFQNEAQLEKSRLLSDRFSAERPKGSFSTLEIQRTEQGDSAMYLCASSDRGNEKLFFGSGTQLSVL.

V gene TRBV7-9 combines with J gene TRBJ1-2; the D gene is possibly TRBD1 (6 bases). CDR1 and CDR2 from the germline V gene are SEHNR and FQNEAQ (reference sequence). CDR3 length: 12 residues. V lost 5 bases and J lost 10, with 14 bases in between. The CDR3 sequence is CASSQRQEYYTF. The CDR3 nucleotides read TGTGCCAGCAGCCAACGACAGGAATACTACACCTTC.

This chain links TRBV6-1 with TRBJ1-1; 8 bases are shared with TRBD1. CDR1 and CDR2 from the germline V gene are MNHNS and SASEGT. The CDR3 totals 16 residues. The V and J ends lost 2 bases and 7 bases, in that order; junction bases with no gene match: 12. The CDR3 protein is CASSEPLGAGGNEAFF. DNA of the CDR3: TGTGCCAGCAGTGAACCTCTAGGGGCAGGGGGCAATGAAGCTTTCTTT.

The gene calls are TRBV28 and TRBJ2-3; TRBD2 matches at 12 bases. The germline V gene has CDR1 MDHEN and CDR2 SYDVKM. The CDR3 loop spans 18 amino acids. The junction had 9 bases not matched to a gene; V was cut back by 2 bases and J by 3 bases. As DNA, the CDR3 is TGTGCCAGCAGTTTAGTACCTAGCGGGAGGGCCGTAACAGATACGCAGTATTTT. Protein: CASSLVPSGRAVTDTQYF.

This clone was seen just once. This rearrangement joins TRBV10-3 to TRBJ2-1; 9 nucleotides agree with TRBD2. CDR3 length equals 15 residues. The J segment lost 4 bases and the V segment lost 0 bases, leaving 1 base of the junction unmatched. Germline CDR1 and CDR2: ENHRY and SYGVKD. The CDR3 sequence is CAISESAGGYNEQFF. The CDR3 DNA is TGTGCCATCAGTGAGTCAGCGGGAGGATACAATGAGCAGTTCTTC.

The chain links TRBV9 to TRBJ2-5; no definite D call. The CDR3 spans 17 residues. Trimming cost V 0 bases and J 2 bases, with 17 bases left between them. Looked up from germline, CDR1 is SGDLS and CDR2 is YYNGEE. The CDR3 protein is CASSVGPRIQLQETQYF. The CDR3 DNA reads TGTGCCAGCAGCGTAGGACCCCGGATACAGCTTCAAGAGACCCAGTACTTC. The variable domain in full, completed from reference TRBV9 and TRBJ2-5, reads DSGVTQTPKHLITATGQRVTLRCSPRSGDLSVYWYQQSLDQGLQFLIQYYNGEERAKGNILERFSAQQFPDLHSELNLSSLELGDSALYFCASSVGPRIQLQETQYFGPGTRLLVL.

The rearrangement uses TRBV30 and TRBJ2-3, with D hard to call. V was pared by 0 bases and J by 2 bases, with 9 bases between. This CDR3 spans 14 amino acids. Per the germline V gene, CDR1 is GTSNPN and CDR2 is SVGIG (reference sequence). DNA for the CDR3: TGTGCCTGGAGTGTACAGTATATCACAGATACGCAGTATTTT. Translating it yields CAWSVQYITDTQYF.

The CDR3 sequence is CASSYPTGTHGYTF. DNA of the CDR3: TGTGCCAGCAGTTACCCAACAGGGACCCATGGCTACACCTTC. The V call is TRBV6-2 or TRBV6-3, the J call TRBJ1-2, with D maybe TRBD1 (6 bases). Germline-derived CDR1 and CDR2 are MNHEY and SVGEGT. The CDR3 extends over 14 amino acids. V gave up 2 bases and J gave up 6 bases, with 13 bases separating them.

The V and J genes are TRBV10-3 and TRBJ2-1, with 8 bases lining up with TRBD2. V shed 6 bases, J shed 5 bases, and the junction held 12 bases outside the gene matches. The CDR3 covers 16 residues. In germline, CDR1 is ENHRY, CDR2 SYGVKD. In DNA form, the CDR3 reads TGTGCCATCAGCCTCGCGGGGGGCGGGAATGACAATGAGCAGTTCTTC. Residues: CAISLAGGGNDNEQFF.

This clone occurred once. The chain links TRBV18 to TRBJ1-2, with D tentatively TRBD1 (6 bases). There are 15 residues in the CDR3. Germline assignment: CDR1 KGHSH and CDR2 LQKENI. Trimming removed 3 bases at V and 4 bases at J, with 15 bases between. The CDR3 bases are TGTGCCAGCTCACCTGCTCGGGACACGGTCTATGGCTACACCTTC. Protein product: CASSPARDTVYGYTF.

CDR3 protein: CASSPRTHPNTEAFF. The CDR3 DNA is TGTGCCAGCAGCCCCCGGACACACCCGAACACTGAAGCTTTCTTT. J is TRBJ1-1 and V is TRBV21-1; TRBD1, the D gene given by the table, was not confirmed from the DNA. TRBV21-1 is reported as a pseudogene. The CDR3 is 15 residues long.

The chain has TRBV19 and TRBJ2-1; possible D gene TRBD2, 6 bases. Per germline, CDR1 LNHDA and CDR2 SQIVND (reference sequence). Trimming took 0 bases from V and 9 from J, leaving 12 bases between them. This CDR3 has 14 residues. This CDR3 reads CASSIDTGAGEQFF. CDR3 DNA sequence: TGTGCCAGTAGTATAGATACGGGAGCGGGTGAGCAGTTCTTC.

The chain recombines TRBV4-3 with TRBJ2-7; the D gene is possibly TRBD1 (5 bases). The germline V gene encodes CDR1 LGHNA and CDR2 YSLEER. Trimming stripped 0 bases from V and 6 bases from J, with 15 bases between. CDR3 length equals 15 residues. In DNA form, the CDR3 reads TGCGCCAGCAGCCAAGATCTATTGGCTAGGGGCGAGCAGTACTTC. It codes for CASSQDLLARGEQYF.

V and J are TRBV10-3 and TRBJ1-5; no reliable D call. V lost 5 bases and J lost 3, with 14 bases in between. Germline CDR1 ENHRY, CDR2 SYGVKD. CDR3 length equals 15 residues. CDR3 sequence: CAISLGNGVNQPQHF. The CDR3 nucleotides read TGTGCCATCAGTCTGGGGAACGGGGTCAATCAGCCCCAGCATTTT.

This chain uses TRBV29-1 with TRBJ1-3; D might be TRBD1 (5 bases). This CDR3 is 13 amino acids long. The germline CDR1 and CDR2 sequences are SQVTM and ANQGSEA. The V gene lost 5 bases and the J gene lost 0 bases, with 8 bases spanning the gap. CDR3 bases: TGCAGCGTTCTACAGGACTCTGGAAACACCATATATTTT. Translating gives CSVLQDSGNTIYF.

This clone was recorded a few times. The chain couples TRBV2 to TRBJ2-2; 7 bases map to TRBD2. The trim removed 2 bases at V and 5 bases at J, leaving 5 bases unmatched. CDR1 and CDR2 from the germline V gene are SNHLY and FYNNEI. CDR3 length: 15 amino acids. This CDR3 reads CASSESGAWTGELFF. The CDR3 bases are TGTGCCAGCAGTGAAAGCGGGGCGTGGACCGGGGAGCTGTTTTTT.

The rearrangement uses TRBV5-1 and TRBJ1-5; maybe TRBD1 (5 bases). Germline CDR1 reads SGHRS; CDR2 reads YFSETQ. The CDR3 consists of 14 residues. Trimming pared 4 bases from V and 6 bases from J, leaving 14 bases between. CDR3 coding DNA: TGCGCCAGCAGCCAGGGTGTATCGGGTCAGCCCCAGCATTTT. It specifies CASSQGVSGQPQHF. Complete variable domain (other parts from reference TRBV5-1 and TRBJ1-5): KAGVTQTPRYLIKTRGQQVTLSCSPISGHRSVSWYQQTPGQGLQFLFEYFSETQRNKGNFPGRFSGRQFSNSRSEMNVSTLELGDSALYLCASSQGVSGQPQHFGDGTRLSIL.

The chain combines TRBV28 with TRBJ2-1; 10 nucleotides align to TRBD2. The CDR3 runs 14 residues. The J segment lost 10 bases and the V segment lost 2 bases, leaving 5 bases of the junction unmatched. Germline loops: CDR1 MDHEN, CDR2 SYDVKM. Written as DNA, the CDR3 is TGTGCCAGCAGTTTAGGTAGCGGGAGGAACGAGCAGTTCTTC. Its protein is CASSLGSGRNEQFF.

V usage is TRBV28 and J usage is TRBJ2-7; D is undetermined. CDR3 length: 13 amino acids. Looked up from germline, CDR1 is MDHEN and CDR2 is SYDVKM. V lost 5 bases to trimming and J lost 6 bases, with 14 bases between them. The CDR3 DNA reads TGTGCCAGCAGTACCACGTTGGGCTTCGAGCAGTACTTC. Translation: CASSTTLGFEQYF.

This rearrangement joins TRBV6-1 to TRBJ2-1, with TRBD2 matching over 12 bases. CDR3 length equals 20 residues. Germline CDR1 MNHNS, CDR2 SASEGT. V lost 8 bases and J lost 0; bases outside the gene matches: 17. The CDR3 DNA follows: TGTGCCAGCGGGGAAGGGACTAGCGGGCCGACTTCCAGCTCCTACAATGAGCAGTTCTTC. Translation gives CASGEGTSGPTSSSYNEQFF.

V is TRBV5-1 and J is TRBJ1-2, with TRBD1 matching over 7 bases. This CDR3 spans 14 amino acids. Trimming took 2 bases from V and 4 from J; bases not matched to a gene: 5. Germline assignment: CDR1 SGHRS and CDR2 YFSETQ. Written as DNA, the CDR3 is TGCGCCAGCAGCTTAGGGACAGAATCCTATGGCTACACCTTC. Its translation is CASSLGTESYGYTF.

The rearrangement links TRBV27 to TRBJ2-7, with D perhaps matching TRBD1 (6 bases). CDR1 is MNHEY, CDR2 SMNVEV, per germline (reference sequence). V was pared by 5 bases and J by 2 bases, with 16 bases between. CDR3 length: 15 residues. This CDR3 reads CASSSGQLTPYEQYF. The CDR3 region has the DNA TGTGCCAGCAGTAGCGGACAGCTTACTCCCTACGAGCAGTACTTC.

V and J are TRBV30 and TRBJ2-5; 9 nucleotides line up with TRBD1. The junction had 6 bases not matched to a gene; V was cut back by 5 bases and J by 2 bases. CDR1 is GTSNPN, CDR2 SVGIG, per germline (reference sequence). There are 14 residues in the CDR3. CDR3: CAWDPGQGQETQYF. In nucleotides, the CDR3 is TGTGCCTGGGATCCGGGACAGGGACAAGAGACCCAGTACTTC.

The genes are TRBV7-9 and TRBJ1-1; 7 bases fit TRBD1. The CDR3 runs to 16 residues. Germline V gene lookup returns CDR1 SEHNR and CDR2 FQNEAQ (reference sequence). Trimming took 3 bases from V and 1 from J; bases not matched to a gene: 8. The CDR3: CASSFPRGGTNTEAFF. CDR3 coding DNA: TGTGCCAGCAGCTTCCCGAGAGGGGGCACGAACACTGAAGCTTTCTTT.

J is TRBJ2-7 and V is TRBV28; a possible D gene is TRBD2 (6 bases). Germline CDR1 reads MDHEN; CDR2 reads SYDVKM. The CDR3 is 15 amino acids. V lost 7 bases and J 2 bases, leaving 18 bases between the germline ends. DNA for the CDR3: TGTGCCAGCACCCCGCACGAGGAGCGGGCCTACGAGCAGTACTTC. Translation gives CASTPHEERAYEQYF.

This rearrangement joins TRBV6-5 to TRBJ2-5, with 8 bases matching TRBD1. Trimming at V came to 7 bases and at J to 5 bases, leaving 12 bases not matched to a gene. Germline V CDR1 and CDR2: MNHEY, SVGAGI. CDR3 length: 15 residues. The CDR3 here is CASTMGTGFRETQYF. In DNA, the CDR3 is TGTGCCAGCACCATGGGGACAGGTTTTCGGGAGACCCAGTACTTC.

CDR3 loop: CASSPRTSGSYEQYF. The CDR3 DNA is TGTGCCAGCAGTCCCAGGACTAGCGGGAGCTACGAGCAGTACTTC. The chain carries TRBV2 and TRBJ2-7; 13 bases match TRBD2. The CDR3 extends over 15 amino acids. The ends lost 5 bases at V and 3 bases at J; junction bases unmatched: 4. CDR1 and CDR2 (germline): SNHLY, FYNNEI.

This clone was found a few times. This chain connects TRBV11-2 to TRBJ1-6, with D possibly TRBD1 on 6 matching bases. V shed 7 bases and J shed 7 bases, with 14 bases lying between them. Looked up from germline, CDR1 is SGHAT and CDR2 is FQNNGV. The CDR3 extends over 14 amino acids. CDR3 in amino acids: CASTPRGENSPLHF. The DNA for the CDR3 is TGTGCCAGCACCCCCAGGGGAGAAAATTCACCCCTCCACTTT.